The rows below give T cell receptor beta chains drawn from one sample of a study of identical twins. TCRdb ran MiXCR on the 5' RACE reads and lists one entry per CDR3 protein. The table records a few hundred thousand distinct CDR3 sequences, more than 9% of them present only once. A further study also used this sample, focusing on yellow fever vaccine responses in identical twins.

Sequenced material: PBMCs. These receptors were obtained from a woman aged 18 to 35 in good health. Both conserved end residues are part of each CDR3. Each record gives: CDR3 protein, V gene, J gene.

CSARDSNQPQHF	TRBV20-1	TRBJ1-5
CASSPGTDIRSPNF	TRBV3-1	TRBJ1-1
CASSYYPGLASGETQYF	TRBV6-5	TRBJ2-5
CASRSTGAYEQYF	TRBV28	TRBJ2-7
CASLTGSEQFF	TRBV25-1	TRBJ2-1
CASSLAGSGPYEQYF	TRBV7-9	TRBJ2-7
CASSFSTSGSGHF	TRBV12-3/TRBV12-4	TRBJ2-7
CASSYSGSSYEQYF	TRBV6-5	TRBJ2-7
CASSLLRGGRDEQFF	TRBV5-6	TRBJ2-1
CASSPGGIQPRNEQYF	TRBV28	TRBJ2-7
CASSQYQQGNQPQHF	TRBV23-1	TRBJ1-5
CASRMTGTQETQYF	TRBV6-2/TRBV6-3	TRBJ2-5
CASSLQGPKETQYF	TRBV7-9	TRBJ2-5
CASSLSGSFRNIQYF	TRBV7-8	TRBJ2-4
CASSLEVEIVPFNEQFF	TRBV5-1	TRBJ2-1
CASRPDFGGNTGELFF	TRBV7-8	TRBJ2-2
CASRPGQNYNEQFF	TRBV11-2	TRBJ2-1
CASSITSGRARPGEEQFF	TRBV27	TRBJ2-1
CASSYQKETQYF	TRBV6-2/TRBV6-3	TRBJ2-5
CASSYSRGLTTEAFF	TRBV6-5	TRBJ1-1
CSARDGLAGTTQYF	TRBV20-1	TRBJ2-5